Shown below are 21 T cell receptor beta chains from a single sample sequenced in a study of blood T cell repertoires in COVID-19. Assay used: immunoSEQ multiplex PCR; TCRdb lists only in-frame clones, some missing. The table lists 90,000 to 130,000 clones, about 85% of them singletons. Material for sequencing was peripheral blood. The source of these receptors is a human donor in a cohort sampled during active COVID-19.

This chain links TRBV19 with TRBJ2-1; 10 bases line up with TRBD1. Trimming at V came to 4 bases and at J to 9 bases, leaving 9 bases not matched to a gene. The CDR3 contains 15 residues. Germline V gene lookup returns CDR1 LNHDA and CDR2 SQIVND (reference sequence). CDR3 nucleotides: TGTGCCAGTAGTACCCCGGGACAGGGGTCCAGTGAGCAGTTCTTC. Protein product: CASSTPGQGSSEQFF.

The V and J genes are TRBV19 and TRBJ2-7; D is undetermined. CDR3 length: 14 residues. Germline CDR1 LNHDA, CDR2 SQIVND (reference sequence). The V end was cut by 3 bases, the J end by 3 bases, with 12 bases between. The CDR3 DNA reads TGTGCCAGTAGTATTTATGGAGTAGGCTACGAGCAGTACTTC. This encodes CASSIYGVGYEQYF.

The rearrangement joins TRBV6-1 to TRBJ1-6, with D possibly TRBD1 on 5 matching bases. V gave up 2 bases and J gave up 8 bases, with 13 bases separating them. CDR1 is MNHNS and CDR2 is SASEGT in the germline V gene. CDR3 length equals 15 residues. The CDR3 bases are TGTGCCAGCAGTGAACTGGGGGGAAAAGATTCACCCCTCCACTTT. It encodes CASSELGGKDSPLHF.

V and J are TRBV5-1 and TRBJ2-1; TRBD2 matches at 7 bases. Germline V CDR1 and CDR2: SGHRS, YFSETQ. J was trimmed by 6 bases and V by 3 bases; bases with no gene match: 6. The CDR3 is made up of 14 amino acids. This chain's CDR3 is CASSSRAGSNEQFF. CDR3 coding DNA: TGCGCCAGCAGCTCCCGAGCGGGGAGCAATGAGCAGTTCTTC.

V and J are TRBV3-1 (or the pseudogene TRBV3-2) and TRBJ2-3; 11 bases align to TRBD2. There are 16 residues in the CDR3. V shed 4 bases and J 2 bases; nucleotides not matched to a gene: 5. Germline loops: CDR1 LGHDT, CDR2 YNNKEL (reference sequence). CDR3 residues: CASSPISGGATDTQYF. The CDR3 DNA follows: TGTGCCAGCAGCCCCATTAGCGGGGGGGCCACAGATACGCAGTATTTT.

V usage is TRBV7-2 and J usage is TRBJ2-5; D is possibly TRBD2 (7 bases). The J call is uncertain, as TRBJ2-7 better fits the DNA end. Germline CDR1 reads SGHTA; CDR2 reads FQGNSA. CDR3 length: 15 residues. The CDR3 spells CASSLLGGRVYEQYF. CDR3 nucleotides: TGTGCCAGCAGCTTATTGGGGGGGCGCGTGTACGAGCAGTACTTC.

In DNA form, the CDR3 reads TGTGCCAGCAGTTTAAAAGGGACAGGGAGAGGCCTAAAAAACATTCAGTACTTC. Translating gives CASSLKGTGRGLKNIQYF. The gene calls are TRBV27 and TRBJ2-4, with TRBD1 matching 9 bases. J gave up 4 bases and V 2 bases, and 12 bases lay outside the gene matches. Per the germline V gene, CDR1 is MNHEY and CDR2 is SMNVEV (reference sequence). The CDR3 is 18 amino acids.

This chain joins TRBV5-6 and TRBJ1-2; D remains unclear. Looked up from germline, CDR1 is SGHDT and CDR2 is YYEEEE. The CDR3 extends over 16 amino acids. Trimming removed 0 bases at V and 5 bases at J, with 17 bases between. The CDR3 reads CASSLVVLGGRYGYTF. The CDR3, as DNA: TGTGCCAGCAGCTTGGTTGTATTGGGCGGGCGGTATGGCTACACCTTC. Full variable domain (rest looked up from reference TRBV5-6 and TRBJ1-2): DAGVTQSPTHLIKTRGQQVTLRCSPKSGHDTVSWYQQALGQGPQFIFQYYEEEERQRGNFPDRFSGHQFPNYSSELNVNALLLGDSALYLCASSLVVLGGRYGYTFGSGTRLTVV.

The chain couples TRBV7-2 to TRBJ2-7, with 8 bases aligning to TRBD1. The CDR3 is 18 residues long. Germline CDR1 SGHTA, CDR2 FQGNSA. V lost 3 bases and J lost 0; bases outside the gene matches: 13. This chain's CDR3 is CASSLSRSSGQASYEQYF. CDR3 coding DNA: TGTGCCAGCAGCTTGTCCCGATCATCGGGACAGGCCTCCTACGAGCAGTACTTC.

The rearrangement uses TRBV5-1 and TRBJ1-2; D is uncertain. V was shortened by 5 bases and J by 3 bases, with 14 bases between the two germline ends. The length of the CDR3 is 14 residues. Germline V gene lookup returns CDR1 SGHRS and CDR2 YFSETQ. The CDR3 bases are TGCGCCAGCAGGCTAAACCCGGAGTACTATGGCTACACCTTC. It translates to CASRLNPEYYGYTF.

This chain joins TRBV5-1 and TRBJ1-1; D unresolved. Germline assignment: CDR1 SGHRS and CDR2 YFSETQ. V was clipped by 3 bases and J by 0 bases, with 12 bases between them. The CDR3 contains 15 residues. DNA for the CDR3: TGCGCCAGCAGCTCGGGAGCTACAGTGAACACTGAAGCTTTCTTT. It codes for CASSSGATVNTEAFF.

The rearrangement joins TRBV6-5 to TRBJ2-7; 8 bases are a match to TRBD2. The germline gives CDR1 MNHEY, CDR2 SVGAGI. V trimming: 6 bases; J trimming: 7 bases; junction bases outside the gene matches: 11. The CDR3 has 14 amino acids. The CDR3: CASRSSGHQGEQYF. The CDR3 DNA sequence: TGTGCCAGCAGATCTAGCGGGCATCAGGGTGAGCAGTACTTC.

The V call is TRBV5-1, the J call TRBJ2-3, with 8 bases matching TRBD1. Germline V gene data show CDR1 as SGHRS and CDR2 as YFSETQ. The J segment lost 4 bases and the V segment lost 4 bases, leaving 8 bases of the junction unmatched. There are 15 residues in the CDR3. In nucleotides, the CDR3 is TGCGCCAGCAGCCCGCACCAGGGGGCCTCAGATACGCAGTATTTT. This gives the protein CASSPHQGASDTQYF.

This chain links TRBV28 with TRBJ2-5; TRBD2 matches 10 bases. The CDR3 is made up of 15 amino acids. The V gene end was trimmed by 6 bases and the J gene end by 4 bases; junction bases not matched to a gene: 8. The germline CDR1 and CDR2 sequences are MDHEN and SYDVKM. CDR3 in DNA: TGTGCCAGCAGCCTCCGGCTAGCGGGAGCAGAGACCCAGTACTTC. This sequence encodes CASSLRLAGAETQYF.

This chain links TRBV6-5 with TRBJ2-1, with D hard to call. The CDR3 is made up of 12 amino acids. CDR1 and CDR2 (germline): MNHEY, SVGAGI. V was trimmed by 3 bases and J by 5 bases, leaving 5 bases between them. CDR3 coding DNA: TGTGCCAGCAGTTATGGCCACAATGAGCAGTTCTTC. It specifies CASSYGHNEQFF.

This chain connects TRBV7-9 to TRBJ2-7; D uncertain. CDR1 and CDR2 (germline): SEHNR, FQNEAQ (reference sequence). V was shortened by 2 bases and J by 5 bases, with 13 bases between the two germline ends. The CDR3 loop spans 14 amino acids. The CDR3 loop reads CASSLHSHGNEQYF. The CDR3 DNA reads as TGTGCCAGCAGCTTACATTCCCATGGCAACGAGCAGTACTTC.

The V and J genes are TRBV6-5 and TRBJ1-2, with 8 bases aligning to TRBD1. Germline loops: CDR1 MNHEY, CDR2 SVGAGI. The trim removed 3 bases at V and 8 bases at J, leaving 5 bases unmatched. This CDR3 is built from 13 residues. The CDR3 protein is CASSYQGAKGYTF. In DNA form, the CDR3 reads TGTGCCAGCAGTTATCAGGGGGCGAAGGGCTACACCTTC.

The chain employs TRBV4-1 and TRBJ2-1, with TRBD2 identical over 9 bases. V dropped 0 bases and J dropped 7; count of bases not matched to a gene: 10. The CDR3 is made up of 17 amino acids. Germline CDR1 reads MGHRA; CDR2 reads YSYEKL. Here the CDR3 DNA reads TGCGCCAGCAGCCAAGATCCCGGCGGGAGGGCGAGGAATGAGCAGTTCTTC. This gives the protein CASSQDPGGRARNEQFF.

This chain links TRBV3-1 (or the pseudogene TRBV3-2) with TRBJ1-4, with D unclear. Trimming took 3 bases from V and 0 from J, leaving 14 bases between them. Germline V gene sequence: CDR1 LGHDT, CDR2 YNNKEL (reference sequence). The CDR3 contains 17 residues. The CDR3 is CASSHQSYIATNEKLFF. CDR3 DNA: TGTGCCAGCAGCCACCAGTCTTACATTGCAACTAATGAAAAACTGTTTTTT.

The V gene is TRBV7-6, the J gene TRBJ2-5; D is possibly TRBD2 (6 bases). Germline loops: CDR1 SGHVS, CDR2 FNYEAQ. The CDR3 is 16 amino acids. The V end lost 7 bases, the J end lost 5 bases, and 23 bases lay between the germline ends. The CDR3: CASTPAGSARSETQYF. The CDR3, as DNA: TGTGCCAGCACCCCCGCGGGGAGCGCCCGCTCGGAGACCCAGTACTTC.

The CDR3 region is CASSPRPGQGGRTEAFF. CDR3 in DNA: TGTGCCAGCTCACCAAGACCGGGACAGGGAGGACGGACTGAAGCTTTCTTT. The V call is TRBV18, the J call TRBJ1-1, with 9 bases identical to TRBD1. Losses at the gene ends were 2 bases for V and 5 bases for J; bases not matched to a gene: 12. CDR3 length: 17 residues. Per germline, CDR1 KGHSH and CDR2 LQKENI.